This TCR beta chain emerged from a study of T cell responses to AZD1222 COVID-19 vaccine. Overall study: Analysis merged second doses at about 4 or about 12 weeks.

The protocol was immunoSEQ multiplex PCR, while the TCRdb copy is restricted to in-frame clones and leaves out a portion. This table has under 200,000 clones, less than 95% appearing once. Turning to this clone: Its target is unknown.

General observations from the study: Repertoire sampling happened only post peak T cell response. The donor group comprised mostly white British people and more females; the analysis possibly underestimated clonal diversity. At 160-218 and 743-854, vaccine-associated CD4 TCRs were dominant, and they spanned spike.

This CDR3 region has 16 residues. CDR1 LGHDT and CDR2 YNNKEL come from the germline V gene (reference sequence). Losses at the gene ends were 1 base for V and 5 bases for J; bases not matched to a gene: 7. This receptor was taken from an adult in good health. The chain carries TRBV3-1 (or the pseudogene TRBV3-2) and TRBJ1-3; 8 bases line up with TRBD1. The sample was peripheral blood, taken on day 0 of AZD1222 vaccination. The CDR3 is CASSQGRTGCRNTIYF. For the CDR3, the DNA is TGTGCCAGCAGCCAAGGGCGGACAGGGTGTAGAAACACCATATATTTT.